This T cell receptor beta chain was sequenced for a study of blood T cell repertoires in COVID-19. At the level of the study: Both acute and convalescent COVID-19 samples were obtained from the United States, Italy and Spain.

Trimming at V came to 0 bases and at J to 2 bases, leaving 3 bases not matched to a gene. Germline CDR1 is GTSNPN and CDR2 is SVGIG (reference sequence). The CDR3 contains 14 residues. In the authors' workflow: The authors estimated nucleated cell counts from reference gene primer amplification. Libraries were prepared by immunoSEQ multiplex PCR; TCRdb keeps only in-frame clonotypes and omits some of them. The V and J calls and clone size are taken from that table; D and trimming were inferred from the DNA. The table lists 300,000 to 450,000 clones, roughly 80% of them singletons. The clonotype originates from a human donor with acute or convalescent COVID-19. The donor label of this sample is uncertain. Input material: peripheral blood. The gene calls are TRBV30 and TRBJ1-1; 7 bases agree with TRBD1. For the CDR3, the DNA is TGTGCCTGGAGTGTAGGGACAGTTAACACTGAAGCTTTCTTT. Protein sequence: CAWSVGTVNTEAFF.